This TCR beta chain came from a study of control samples from healthy donors and cancer patients. Only in-frame clones appear in the TCRdb table, and some are missing; sequencing was by immunoSEQ multiplex PCR. The sample yields over 150,000 clones, 94% seen once. The ends were cut back, 8 bases at V and 6 bases at J, with 13 bases in the middle. The germline V gene encodes CDR1 MDHEN and CDR2 SYDVKM. This CDR3 has 13 amino acids. The chain combines TRBV28 with TRBJ1-4, with D unresolved. The clonotype comes from a man aged 40-49 years in good health. Source material: blood. The CDR3 nucleotides read TGTGCCAGCGGGAGACGGAACGATGAAAAACTGTTTTTT. It translates to CASGRRNDEKLFF.